These T cell receptor beta chains were read from a single sample in a study of Ad26.COV2.S vaccination and SARS-CoV-2 variants. Profiling relied on immunoSEQ multiplex PCR, and the TCRdb table lists in-frame clones only, not all of them. In the table there are about 250,000 clones, roughly 86% of which are singletons. The sequences come from peripheral blood, collected in a trial of Ad26.COV2.S vaccine versus placebo. The receptor source for this set is a person aged 18 to 65 who received the Ad26.COV2.S COVID-19 vaccine or a placebo. CDR3s include the opening cysteine and the closing phenylalanine or tryptophan. The D gene is left open where the match is weak. Rows give clone size only sometimes, using once, few, many, or a class for an expanded clone.

>once|TRBV7-2|TRBJ2-4|.
CASSPGYIQYF
TGTGCCAGCAGCCCCGGGTACATTCAGTACTTC
>.|TRBV18|TRBJ2-2|TRBD1
CASSPLQGAQGTGELFF
TGTGCCAGCTCACCACTACAGGGGGCGCAGGGCACCGGGGAGCTGTTTTTT
>.|TRBV10-3|TRBJ2-7|.
CAIKVEGPHEQYF
TGTGCCATCAAGGTTGAGGGACCCCACGAGCAGTACTTC
>.|TRBV6-5|TRBJ2-2|.
CASSYLMLGAGGELFF
TGTGCCAGCAGTTACCTAATGTTGGGGGCGGGCGGGGAGCTGTTTTTT
>.|TRBV3-1/TRBV3-2|TRBJ2-2|TRBD2
CASSQREFTGELFF
TGTGCCAGCAGCCAGCGGGAGTTCACCGGGGAGCTGTTTTTT
>.|TRBV7-9|TRBJ1-3|TRBD1
CASSLGQATLSGNTIYF
TGTGCCAGCAGCCTCGGACAGGCCACCCTCTCTGGAAACACCATATATTTT
>once|TRBV19|TRBJ1-5|.
CASSMSLYWPQHF
TGTGCCAGTAGTATGTCGTTATACTGGCCCCAGCATTTT
>.|TRBV18|TRBJ2-1|TRBD1
CASSPVETGGRELFF
TGTGCCAGCTCACCGGTTGAGACAGGGGGCAGGGAGTTGTTCTTC
>.|TRBV2|TRBJ2-2|.
CASSEQFTGELFF
TGTGCCAGCAGTGAACAGTTCACCGGGGAGCTGTTTTTT
>.|TRBV10-3|TRBJ1-4|.
CAISSQGGGDEKLFF
TGTGCCATCAGCTCCCAGGGAGGTGGGGATGAAAAACTGTTTTTT
>.|TRBV2|TRBJ2-5|TRBD2
CASSEDASGRVGETQYF
TGTGCCAGCAGTGAAGATGCTAGCGGGAGGGTCGGGGAGACCCAGTACTTC
>.|TRBV6-2/TRBV6-3|TRBJ2-5|TRBD1
CASNPGTGEETQYF
TGTGCCAGCAACCCCGGGACAGGGGAAGAGACCCAGTACTTC
>.|TRBV7-2|TRBJ1-4|TRBD1
CASSLATGVREKLFF
TGTGCCAGCAGCTTAGCGACAGGGGTACGGGAAAAACTGTTTTTT
>.|TRBV15|TRBJ1-5|.
CATSRDPTVNQPQHF
TGTGCCACCAGCAGAGATCCGACCGTCAATCAGCCCCAGCATTTT
>.|TRBV5-1|TRBJ1-2|.
CASSLAGKPSEGYTF
TGCGCCAGCAGCTTGGCAGGAAAGCCCTCAGAAGGCTACACCTTC
>.|TRBV5-4|TRBJ2-1|TRBD2
CASSLEATSGSFVEQFF
TGTGCCAGCAGCTTGGAAGCTACTAGCGGGAGTTTCGTTGAGCAGTTCTTC
>.|TRBV6-5|TRBJ2-3|TRBD2
CASSLAGGGDTQYF
TGTGCCAGCAGCCTAGCGGGAGGCGGAGATACGCAGTATTTT
>few|TRBV7-9|TRBJ2-7|.
CASSSSESSYEQYF
TGTGCCAGCAGCTCCTCCGAGAGCTCCTACGAGCAGTACTTC
>.|TRBV2|TRBJ1-5|.
CATRGQGIHQPQHF
TGTGCCACACGGGGGCAGGGAATCCATCAGCCCCAGCATTTT
>once|TRBV2|TRBJ1-1|.
CASSGSGTEAFF
TGTGCCAGCAGTGGCTCAGGTACTGAAGCTTTCTTT
>.|TRBV2|TRBJ2-7|.
CASGRSSYEQYF
TGTGCCAGCGGGAGGAGCTCCTACGAGCAGTACTTC
>.|TRBV6-1|TRBJ1-2|.
CASSEARQDRGGYTF
TGTGCCAGCAGTGAAGCCCGACAGGACCGGGGAGGCTACACCTTC
>.|TRBV19|TRBJ2-1|.
CASSIRSGEQFF
TGTGCCAGTAGTATCAGATCAGGGGAGCAGTTCTTC
>.|TRBV27|TRBJ1-1|.
CASSRSNTEAFF
TGTGCCAGCAGTAGAAGTAACACTGAAGCTTTCTTT
>.|TRBV6-5|TRBJ1-5|.
CASSKGSNQPQHF
TGTGCCAGCAGTAAGGGTAGCAATCAGCCCCAGCATTTT
>few|TRBV7-8|TRBJ1-1|.
CASSLGFVGNTEAFF
TGTGCCAGCAGCTTAGGGTTCGTCGGGAACACTGAAGCTTTCTTT
>.|TRBV6-6|TRBJ2-3|TRBD2
CASSTGGLAVTDTQYF
TGTGCCAGCAGTACCGGGGGACTAGCGGTCACAGATACGCAGTATTTT
>.|TRBV7-9|TRBJ1-2|.
CASSLSGGSYGYTF
TGTGCCAGCAGCTTATCGGGGGGCTCTTATGGCTACACCTTC
>.|TRBV3-1/TRBV3-2|TRBJ2-1|TRBD2
CASSQASTGGLYNEQFF
TGTGCCAGCAGCCAAGCGTCTACGGGGGGTCTCTACAATGAGCAGTTCTTC
>.|TRBV6-6|TRBJ2-7|.
CASSYTGTSNEQYF
TGTGCCAGCAGTTACACCGGGACGAGTAACGAGCAGTACTTC
>.|TRBV7-4|TRBJ2-1|.
CASRQQYNEQFF
TGTGCCAGCAGACAACAGTACAATGAGCAGTTCTTC
>.|TRBV7-9|TRBJ1-1|.
CASSSHGGGTEAFF
TGTGCCAGCAGCTCCCACGGGGGGGGCACTGAAGCTTTCTTT
>.|TRBV5-8|TRBJ1-5|TRBD1
CASSLAEGQGPNQPQHF
TGTGCCAGCAGCTTGGCGGAGGGACAGGGGCCCAATCAGCCCCAGCATTTT
>.|TRBV3-1/TRBV3-2|TRBJ2-5|TRBD1
CASSQERGRETQYF
TGTGCCAGCAGCCAAGAAAGGGGGCGAGAGACCCAGTACTTC
>.|TRBV27|TRBJ1-6|.
CASRQGPLFSYNSPLHF
TGTGCCAGCAGACAGGGCCCCTTGTTCTCCTATAATTCACCCCTCCACTTT
>.|TRBV6-5|TRBJ1-1|.
CASSYSRDLGTEAFF
TGTGCCAGCAGTTACTCGAGGGATTTAGGCACTGAAGCTTTCTTT
>.|TRBV6-5|TRBJ2-1|TRBD1
CASANRGFIGEQFF
TGTGCCAGCGCTAACAGGGGGTTTATCGGTGAGCAGTTCTTC
>.|TRBV10-2|TRBJ2-1|TRBD2
CASMASGGGNEQFF
TGCGCCAGCATGGCTAGCGGGGGGGGCAATGAGCAGTTCTTC
>.|TRBV29-1|TRBJ1-2|TRBD1
CSVITRGVASGGYTF
TGCAGCGTGATCACCAGGGGGGTTGCGTCGGGTGGCTACACCTTC
>.|TRBV30|TRBJ2-1|.
CAWSNGNEQFF
TGTGCCTGGAGTAATGGCAATGAGCAGTTCTTC
>.|TRBV7-2|TRBJ1-3|.
CASSLRLPDPFSGNTIYF
TGTGCCAGCAGCTTAAGACTCCCTGACCCTTTCTCTGGAAACACCATATATTTT
>.|TRBV18|TRBJ2-5|TRBD1
CASSPRGQGEETQYF
TGTGCCAGCTCACCACGCGGACAGGGTGAGGAGACCCAGTACTTC
>.|TRBV7-2|TRBJ2-7|TRBD1
CASSKTGGAGSYEQYF
TGTGCCAGCAGCAAGACAGGGGGCGCCGGTTCCTACGAGCAGTACTTC
>.|TRBV7-2|TRBJ1-2|.
CASSFGRYGYTF
TGTGCCAGCAGCTTCGGGCGGTATGGCTACACCTTC
>.|TRBV25-1|TRBJ1-1|TRBD1
CASVNRGNTEAFF
TGTGCCAGCGTAAACAGGGGGAACACTGAAGCTTTCTTT
>.|TRBV5-6|TRBJ1-2|.
CASSTVWQGGSYGYTF
TGTGCCAGCAGTACCGTTTGGCAGGGAGGTAGCTATGGCTACACCTTC
>.|TRBV5-1|TRBJ2-2|TRBD2
CASNHGTSGVLAGELFF
TGCGCCAGCAACCACGGGACTAGCGGGGTGTTGGCCGGGGAGCTGTTTTTT
>.|TRBV4-3|TRBJ2-2|TRBD1
CASSQSRTGANTGELFF
TGCGCCAGCAGCCAGAGCAGGACAGGGGCGAACACCGGGGAGCTGTTTTTT
>.|TRBV11-2|TRBJ2-1|.
CASSLEQGFYNEQFF
TGTGCCAGCAGCTTAGAACAGGGATTCTACAATGAGCAGTTCTTC
>.|TRBV11-2|TRBJ1-6|.
CASSLGRRSTNSPLHF
TGTGCCAGCAGCTTAGGCCGGAGGAGTACTAATTCACCCCTCCACTTT
>.|TRBV7-2|TRBJ2-7|.
CASSLLGLVVEQYF
TGTGCCAGCAGCTTATTGGGTCTAGTCGTCGAGCAGTACTTC
>.|TRBV19|TRBJ2-2|TRBD2
CASSTRLAGGPKTGELFF
TGTGCCAGTAGTACCCGACTAGCGGGGGGGCCGAAAACCGGGGAGCTGTTTTTT
>.|TRBV5-1|TRBJ1-1|.
CASSLARGGTEAFF
TGCGCCAGCAGCTTGGCCAGGGGCGGCACTGAAGCTTTCTTT
>once|TRBV12-3/TRBV12-4|TRBJ2-5|TRBD2
CASTREVFGTQYF
TGTGCCAGCACCCGGGAGGTTTTTGGGACCCAGTACTTC